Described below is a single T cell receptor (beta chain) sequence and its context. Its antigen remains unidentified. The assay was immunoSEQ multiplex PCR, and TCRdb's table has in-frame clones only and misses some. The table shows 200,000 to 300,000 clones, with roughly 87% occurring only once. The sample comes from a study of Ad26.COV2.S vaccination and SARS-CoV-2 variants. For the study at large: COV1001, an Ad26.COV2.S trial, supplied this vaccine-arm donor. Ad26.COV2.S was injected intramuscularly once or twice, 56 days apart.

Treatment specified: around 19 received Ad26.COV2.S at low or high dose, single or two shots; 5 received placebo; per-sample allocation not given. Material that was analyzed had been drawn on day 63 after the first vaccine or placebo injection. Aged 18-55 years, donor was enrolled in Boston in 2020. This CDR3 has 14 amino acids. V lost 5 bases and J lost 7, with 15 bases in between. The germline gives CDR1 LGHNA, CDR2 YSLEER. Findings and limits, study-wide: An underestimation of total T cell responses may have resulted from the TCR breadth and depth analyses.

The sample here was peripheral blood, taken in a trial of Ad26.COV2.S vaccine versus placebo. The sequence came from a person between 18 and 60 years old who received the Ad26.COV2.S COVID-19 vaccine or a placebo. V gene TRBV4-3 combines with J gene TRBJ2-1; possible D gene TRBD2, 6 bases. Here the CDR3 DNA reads TGCGCCAGCAGCAAGGGAGGTGTAGCAAATGAGCAGTTCTTC. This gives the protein CASSKGGVANEQFF.